What follows are 29 T cell receptor beta chains derived from one specimen sequenced in a study of Graves' ophthalmopathy and Graves' hyperthyroidism. Amplifying from RNA transcripts, the study obtained TCR beta CDR3 regions. HTBI-primed first-round RT-PCR preceded second-round multiplex PCR. TCRdb recomputed calls from the multiplex PCR reads with MiXCR, one row per CDR3 protein. The sample holds 740,000 or so distinct CDR3 sequences, 40% seen once. The sample comprised peripheral blood. Receptors were obtained from an adult man with Graves' ophthalmopathy.

The V and J genes are TRBV15 and TRBJ2-6; D possibly corresponds to TRBD1 (6 bases). The V gene's germline CDR1 is LNHNV and CDR2 YYDKDF (reference sequence). V was trimmed by 1 base and J by 13 bases, leaving 14 bases between them. There are 14 residues in the CDR3. CDR3: CATSRGTAYGVLTF. The CDR3 coding sequence is TGTGCCACCAGCAGAGGGACAGCCTATGGTGTCCTGACTTTC. Together with reference TRBV15 and TRBJ2-6, the CDR3 gives the full variable domain: DAMVIQNPRYQVTQFGKPVTLSCSQTLNHNVMYWYQQKSSQAPKLLFHYYDKDFNNEADTPDNFQSRRPNTSFCFLDIRSPGLGDTAMYLCATSRGTAYGVLTFGAGSRLTVL.

This clonotype was picked up a small number of times. The V and J genes are TRBV7-6 and TRBJ1-2, with a possible D match to TRBD1 (6 bases). The V gene's germline CDR1 is SGHVS and CDR2 FNYEAQ. The CDR3 extends over 16 amino acids. Deletions cut 5 bases from V and 7 bases from J, with 23 bases between. The CDR3 protein is CASSDFQSGQGFGYTF. CDR3 nucleotides: TGTGCCAGCAGCGATTTTCAATCGGGGCAGGGGTTTGGCTACACCTTC. The entire variable domain, with the rest obtained from reference TRBV7-6 and TRBJ1-2, is as follows: GAGVSQSPRYKVTKRGQDVALRCDPISGHVSLYWYRQALGQGPEFLTYFNYEAQQDKSGLPNDRFSAERPEGSISTLTIQRTEQRDSAMYRCASSDFQSGQGFGYTFGSGTRLTVV.

This rearrangement joins TRBV20-1 to TRBJ2-7; unclear D gene. The CDR3 spans 12 residues. Deletions cut 0 bases from V and 6 bases from J, with 9 bases between. CDR1 is DFQATT and CDR2 is SNEGSKA in the germline V gene (reference sequence). The CDR3 region has the DNA TGCAGTGCTAGAGATATCCCGTTCGAGCAGTACTTC. Translating it yields CSARDIPFEQYF.

This chain uses TRBV25-1 with TRBJ2-7; the match to TRBD1 covers 8 bases. The ends lost 5 bases at V and 3 bases at J; junction bases unmatched: 9. This CDR3 has 15 residues. Per the germline V gene, CDR1 is MGHDK and CDR2 is SYGVNS. DNA for the CDR3: TGTGCCAGCAGTTTACGACGGACAGGGCACTACGAGCAGTACTTC. As protein: CASSLRRTGHYEQYF.

This chain joins TRBV7-2 and TRBJ2-7, with 7 positions matching TRBD1. From germline, CDR1 is SGHTA and CDR2 FQGNSA. The CDR3 loop spans 15 amino acids. The junction had 10 bases not matched to a gene; V was cut back by 5 bases and J by 3 bases. CDR3 coding DNA: TGTGCCAGCAGCCCTCCGGGACAGCTGTACTACGAGCAGTACTTC. This codes for CASSPPGQLYYEQYF.

The chain carries TRBV7-8 and TRBJ2-7; 10 bases agree with TRBD2. This CDR3 spans 15 amino acids. Trimming cost V 8 bases and J 2 bases; bases outside gene matches: 9. Germline V gene data show CDR1 as SGHVS and CDR2 as FQNEAQ. The CDR3 DNA is TGTGCCAGCTACCCTACTAGCGGGAAAACCTACGAGCAGTACTTC. Translating it yields CASYPTSGKTYEQYF. The full variable domain, rest sourced from reference TRBV7-8 and TRBJ2-7, is GAGVSQSPRYKVAKRGQDVALRCDPISGHVSLFWYQQALGQGPEFLTYFQNEAQLDKSGLPSDRFFAERPEGSVSTLKIQRTQQEDSAVYLCASYPTSGKTYEQYFGPGTRLTVT.

As concerns this clonotype: It may be a read error: a sequence one base away is much more abundant. The chain recombines TRBV29-1 with TRBJ2-6, with TRBD2 identical over 9 bases. V lost 6 bases to trimming and J lost 2 bases; unmatched junction nucleotides: 5. The CDR3 runs 15 residues. Germline V gene lookup returns CDR1 SQVTM and CDR2 ANQGSEA. The CDR3 here is CSVRGGGAGANVLTF. The CDR3 region has the DNA TGCAGCGTCCGCGGGGGGGGGGCTGGGGCCAACGTCCTGACTTTC. The whole variable domain, remainder taken from reference TRBV29-1 and TRBJ2-6, is SAVISQKPSRDICQRGTSLTIQCQVDSQVTMMFWYRQQPGQSLTLIATANQGSEATYESGFVIDKFPISRPNLTFSTLTVSNMSPEDSSIYLCSVRGGGAGANVLTFGAGSRLTVL.

Notes on this clonotype: The CDR3 does not close with the conserved phenylalanine or tryptophan, likely indicating a read error. The chain carries TRBV5-1 and TRBJ2-5, with 9 bases that match TRBD1. V lost 3 bases and J lost 5; bases outside the gene matches: 8. Germline V gene sequence: CDR1 SGHRS, CDR2 YFSETQ. The CDR3 is 15 amino acids. The CDR3 sequence: CASSSSQGARETQYL. CDR3 sequence (DNA): TGCGCCAGCAGCTCATCACAGGGGGCGAGGGAGACCCAGTACCTC.

This clonotype was detected a few times. The chain has TRBV7-3 and TRBJ2-2; 10 positions agree with TRBD1. The CDR3 extends over 16 amino acids. In germline, CDR1 is SGHTA, CDR2 FQGTGA. V was clipped by 5 bases and J by 6 bases; unmatched bases: 9. The CDR3: CASSLRDRGVAGELFF. The CDR3 bases are TGTGCCAGCAGCCTCCGGGACAGGGGAGTTGCCGGGGAGCTGTTTTTT. Variable domain in full (rest from reference TRBV7-3 and TRBJ2-2): GAGVSQTPSNKVTEKGKYVELRCDPISGHTALYWYRQSLGQGPEFLIYFQGTGAADDSGLPNDRFFAVRPEGSVSTLKIQRTERGDSAVYLCASSLRDRGVAGELFFGEGSRLTVL.

This clonotype was counted at least ten times. This rearrangement joins TRBV6-2 or TRBV6-3 to TRBJ1-5; 7 bases are shared with TRBD1. The CDR3 is made up of 12 amino acids. CDR1 and CDR2 (germline): MNHEY, SVGEGT. V shed 2 bases and J 14 bases; nucleotides not matched to a gene: 6. CDR3 sequence: CASSYGTEAEHF. Here the CDR3 DNA reads TGTGCCAGCAGTTACGGGACAGAGGCTGAGCATTTT.

V usage is TRBV7-2 and J usage is TRBJ2-7; 8 bases line up with TRBD1. Germline CDR1 is SGHTA and CDR2 is FQGNSA. After removal of 5 bases from V and 4 bases from J, the junction contained 13 bases not matched to a gene. This CDR3 comprises 16 residues. The CDR3 DNA sequence: TGTGCCAGCAGCCAAGATTCTGACAGGGGAGTATACGAGCAGTACTTC. Residues: CASSQDSDRGVYEQYF.

This clonotype was seen repeatedly, ten times or more. The chain uses TRBV2 and TRBJ1-2, with a possible D match to TRBD1 (6 bases). Germline V gene lookup returns CDR1 SNHLY and CDR2 FYNNEI. Between the trimmed V and J ends, which lost 0 bases and 2 bases, there was a span of 16 bases. CDR3 length equals 17 residues. The CDR3: CASSEALRTALNYGYTF. The CDR3 bases are TGTGCCAGCAGTGAAGCCCTCCGGACAGCGCTAAACTATGGCTACACCTTC. Variable domain in full (rest from reference TRBV2 and TRBJ1-2): EPEVTQTPSHQVTQMGQEVILRCVPISNHLYFYWYRQILGQKVEFLVSFYNNEISEKSEIFDDQFSVERPDGSNFTLKIRSTKLEDSAMYFCASSEALRTALNYGYTFGSGTRLTVV.

The table lists this clonotype with a few counts. V is TRBV20-1 and J is TRBJ1-4, with D hard to call. V lost 5 bases and J lost 6, with 13 bases in between. The CDR3 extends over 13 amino acids. CDR1 is DFQATT, CDR2 SNEGSKA, per germline (reference sequence). CDR3 region: CSAQNTRDEKLFF. For the CDR3, the DNA is TGCAGTGCTCAAAATACACGGGATGAAAAACTGTTTTTT.

This clonotype came up many times. The rearrangement joins TRBV7-9 to TRBJ2-2, with D unclear. Trimming pared 5 bases from V and 4 bases from J, leaving 5 bases between. The CDR3 has 12 residues. Germline values: CDR1 SEHNR, CDR2 FQNEAQ (reference sequence). The DNA of the CDR3 is TGTGCCAGCAGCCGGTTCACCGGGGAGCTGTTTTTT. Translated: CASSRFTGELFF. The whole variable domain, filled in from reference TRBV7-9 and TRBJ2-2, reads DTGVSQNPRHKITKRGQNVTFRCDPISEHNRLYWYRQTLGQGPEFLTYFQNEAQLEKSRLLSDRFSAERPKGSFSTLEIQRTEQGDSAMYLCASSRFTGELFFGEGSRLTVL.

This clonotype was found a few times. In DNA, the CDR3 is TGTGCCAGCAGTTACTCGAGGACCTCGAACACCGGGGAGCTGTTTTTT. Translation gives CASSYSRTSNTGELFF. The J gene is TRBJ2-2, the V gene TRBV2; no clear D gene. Trimming took 5 bases from V and 0 from J, leaving 13 bases between them. CDR1 and CDR2 (germline): SNHLY, FYNNEI. The CDR3 length is 16 residues. The full variable domain, rest sourced from reference TRBV2 and TRBJ2-2, is EPEVTQTPSHQVTQMGQEVILRCVPISNHLYFYWYRQILGQKVEFLVSFYNNEISEKSEIFDDQFSVERPDGSNFTLKIRSTKLEDSAMYFCASSYSRTSNTGELFFGEGSRLTVL.

With regard to this clonotype: Given a much more abundant clone one base away, this may be a read error. The rearrangement links TRBV9 to TRBJ1-1; tentatively, D is TRBD1 (6 bases). Trimming removed 4 bases from V and 3 bases from J, with 13 bases in between. Germline lookup yields CDR1 SGDLS and CDR2 YYNGEE. The CDR3 has 14 residues. The CDR3 protein is CASSTGDIDTEAFF. Written as DNA, the CDR3 is TGTGCCAGCAGCACGGGGGACATAGACACTGAAGCTTTCTTT.

This chain links TRBV15 with TRBJ1-2; 7 nucleotides align to TRBD1. The V segment lost 3 bases and the J segment 6 bases; nucleotides outside the gene matches: 13. Per germline, CDR1 LNHNV and CDR2 YYDKDF (reference sequence). CDR3 length: 16 residues. CDR3 protein: CATSSVIQGIGDGYTF. Written as DNA, the CDR3 is TGTGCCACCAGCAGCGTAATACAGGGGATCGGGGATGGCTACACCTTC.

Only one count was recorded for this clonotype. The CDR3 DNA reads as TGTGCCAGCAGTGAATCCTTGGGCAGGGGATCACCCCTCCACTTT. It translates to CASSESLGRGSPLHF. The chain uses TRBV25-1 and TRBJ1-6, with D perhaps matching TRBD1 (6 bases). The CDR3 runs 15 residues. Trimming cost V 1 base and J 10 bases, with 14 bases left between them. Germline-derived CDR1 and CDR2 are MGHDK and SYGVNS.

On this clonotype: With a much larger clone just one base away, this may be a read error. CDR3 nucleotides: TGTGCCAGCAGCGCCGAGGGGGTTGACACTGGAGCTTTCTTT. Amino acid sequence: CASSAEGVDTGAFF. J is TRBJ1-1 and V is TRBV11-2; a weak D match, TRBD1 (6 bases). The germline gives CDR1 SGHAT, CDR2 FQNNGV. The CDR3 runs 14 residues.

This clonotype appeared a few times. The rearrangement links TRBV10-3 to TRBJ2-7; 9 bases match TRBD1. Trimming at V came to 10 bases and at J to 0 bases, leaving 7 bases not matched to a gene. Per germline, CDR1 ENHRY and CDR2 SYGVKD. The CDR3 consists of 14 residues. For the CDR3, the DNA is TGTGCCAGCACTCGACAGGGGGACTCCTACGAGCAGTACTTC. This sequence encodes CASTRQGDSYEQYF.

This clonotype was detected once. V and J are TRBV20-1 and TRBJ2-7, with D perhaps assigned TRBD1 or TRBD2 (5 bases each). Trimming took 7 bases from V and 0 from J, leaving 13 bases between them. The V gene's germline CDR1 is DFQATT and CDR2 SNEGSKA (reference sequence). The CDR3 has 13 residues. The CDR3: CSGVPGGSYEQYF. The CDR3 region has the DNA TGCAGTGGGGTCCCTGGGGGCTCCTACGAGCAGTACTTC.

With respect to this clonotype: The missing conserved phenylalanine or tryptophan at the end of this CDR3 makes a read error likely. Because the CDR3's place on the DNA is in doubt, the DNA is left out and the CDR3 is given as listed by TCRdb. V usage is TRBV25-1 and J usage is TRBJ2-5; the tabulated D call, TRBD1, remains unverified against the DNA. Germline V gene data show CDR1 as MGHDK and CDR2 as SYGVNS. A total of 14 residues make up the CDR3, ends included. The CDR3 is CASSGTGRDYTFGS.

This clonotype was observed many times. The chain recombines TRBV12-3 or TRBV12-4 with TRBJ1-5; tentative D call: TRBD1 (6 bases). This CDR3 is 13 amino acids long. The V end was cut by 8 bases, the J end by 5 bases, with 13 bases between. CDR3 residues: CASAPDSYQPQHF. CDR3 DNA sequence: TGTGCCAGCGCACCGGACAGTTATCAGCCCCAGCATTTT.

Many counts were recorded for this clonotype. The rearrangement uses TRBV9 and TRBJ1-1, with unresolved D. This CDR3 has 13 residues. CDR1 is SGDLS, CDR2 YYNGEE, per germline. V lost 2 bases and J 3 bases, leaving 8 bases between the germline ends. The DNA for the CDR3 is TGTGCCAGCAGCGTTAGGGCGGACACTGAAGCTTTCTTT. It codes for CASSVRADTEAFF. Using reference TRBV9 and TRBJ1-1 for the parts outside the CDR3, the full variable domain is DSGVTQTPKHLITATGQRVTLRCSPRSGDLSVYWYQQSLDQGLQFLIQYYNGEERAKGNILERFSAQQFPDLHSELNLSSLELGDSALYFCASSVRADTEAFFGQGTRLTVV.

The table lists this clonotype with a few counts. The V gene is TRBV10-3, the J gene TRBJ2-6; D is possibly TRBD1 (6 bases). The germline CDR1 and CDR2 sequences are ENHRY and SYGVKD. V lost 10 bases to trimming and J lost 0 bases, with 19 bases between them. The CDR3 spans 17 residues. The CDR3 reads CASSPHQGFSGANVLTF. In DNA, the CDR3 is TGTGCCAGCAGCCCTCATCAGGGGTTCTCTGGGGCCAACGTCCTGACTTTC.

The rearrangement uses TRBV12-3 or TRBV12-4 and TRBJ1-5; TRBD1 aligns across 9 bases. With V trimmed by 6 bases and J by 0 bases, 9 bases remained unmatched. The CDR3 spans 17 residues. The CDR3 loop is CASSPGTGLYSNQPQHF. CDR3 DNA: TGTGCCAGCAGCCCTGGGACAGGGCTTTATAGCAATCAGCCCCAGCATTTT.

This clonotype was counted many times. The chain has TRBV9 and TRBJ1-2; the D is unclear. Looked up from germline, CDR1 is SGDLS and CDR2 is YYNGEE. The CDR3 extends over 14 amino acids. The V gene lost 4 bases and the J gene lost 6 bases, with 16 bases spanning the gap. The CDR3 DNA follows: TGTGCCAGCAGCCCTAGTGGGCGGGGAGATGGCTACACCTTC. It translates to CASSPSGRGDGYTF.

CDR3 region: CSARDNLNEKLFF. CDR3 nucleotides: TGCAGTGCTAGGGACAATCTTAATGAAAAACTGTTTTTT. The chain carries TRBV20-1 and TRBJ1-4, with a tentative D call TRBD1 (5 bases). The CDR3 length is 13 residues. The V gene lost 3 bases and the J gene lost 4 bases, with 9 bases spanning the gap. The germline V gene has CDR1 DFQATT and CDR2 SNEGSKA (reference sequence).

V and J are TRBV20-1 and TRBJ1-2, with 11 bases identical to TRBD1. The V segment lost 5 bases and the J segment 8 bases; nucleotides outside the gene matches: 10. From germline, CDR1 is DFQATT and CDR2 SNEGSKA (reference sequence). The CDR3 runs to 14 residues. In DNA form, the CDR3 reads TGCAGTGCTGCCCGGGACAGGGGGGGGGGCGGCTACACCTTC. It translates to CSAARDRGGGGYTF.